Following are 20 T cell receptor beta chains from one sample sequenced in a study of shared clonotypes between healthy human individuals. CD45RO negativity and positive selection for CCR7 defined naive CD8 cells, a population that excluded terminally differentiated effector memory CD45RA+ cells. Sequenced by immunoSEQ multiplex PCR; TCRdb stores in-frame clones only, minus some. This table has about 820,000 clones, about 91% appearing once. Sequencing input: naive CD8+ T cells sorted from blood. The receptors shown here come from a young man in good health.

V and J are TRBV5-4 and TRBJ2-7; D may be TRBD2 (6 bases). The CDR3 covers 13 residues. The V gene's germline CDR1 is SGHNT and CDR2 YYREEE (reference sequence). The germline V and J ends were trimmed by 7 bases and 0 bases, with 11 bases remaining between them. CDR3 region: CASGGTPSYEQYF. The CDR3 DNA reads as TGTGCCAGCGGGGGGACTCCCTCCTACGAGCAGTACTTC.

V is TRBV13 and J is TRBJ2-7, with 8 bases that match TRBD1. J lost 3 bases, V lost 0 bases, and 7 bases had no gene match. The CDR3 covers 16 residues. Germline V CDR1 and CDR2: PRHDT, FYEKMQ (reference sequence). CDR3 sequence: CASSLGGQGNLYEQYF. For the CDR3, the DNA is TGTGCCAGCAGCTTAGGAGGACAGGGAAACCTCTACGAGCAGTACTTC.

This sequence joins TRBV19 and TRBJ2-1; D unclear. Germline V gene sequence: CDR1 LNHDA, CDR2 SQIVND (reference sequence). The CDR3 extends over 14 amino acids. V was trimmed by 1 base and J by 3 bases, leaving 7 bases between them. The CDR3 spells CASSIAGFYNEQFF. The CDR3 coding sequence is TGTGCCAGTAGTATAGCGGGTTTCTACAATGAGCAGTTCTTC.

This clone has only one observation. The chain recombines TRBV10-1 with TRBJ2-1; TRBD2 aligns across 11 bases. This CDR3 spans 18 amino acids. V was pared by 6 bases and J by 4 bases, with 14 bases of the junction left unmatched. CDR1 and CDR2 from the germline V gene are WNHNN and SYGVQD (reference sequence). The CDR3 DNA follows: TGCGCCAGCAGGGTGAGGATCTCCGGGACTAGCGGTTACAATGAGCAGTTCTTC. Translating it yields CASRVRISGTSGYNEQFF.

The rearrangement joins TRBV6-6 to TRBJ2-5, with no clear D. Germline CDR1 and CDR2: MNHNY and SVGAGI (reference sequence). The CDR3 has 13 amino acids. The ends were cut back, 0 bases at V and 5 bases at J, with 7 bases in the middle. For the CDR3, the DNA is TGTGCCAGCAGTTACTCTAACTGGGAGACCCAGTACTTC. Translating it yields CASSYSNWETQYF.

The chain links TRBV27 to TRBJ2-4; D is possibly TRBD1 (8 bases). CDR1 and CDR2 from the germline V gene are MNHEY and SMNVEV (reference sequence). V lost 7 bases and J 3 bases, leaving 19 bases between the germline ends. The CDR3 extends over 16 amino acids. The CDR3 spells CASIPQQGGHKNIQYF. CDR3 DNA sequence: TGTGCCAGCATCCCTCAACAGGGGGGGCACAAAAACATTCAGTACTTC.

J is TRBJ2-1 and V is TRBV7-9, with 7 bases matching TRBD2. V lost 5 bases, J lost 7 bases, and 8 bases stayed unmatched. The CDR3 runs 14 residues. In germline, CDR1 is SEHNR, CDR2 FQNEAQ (reference sequence). The CDR3: CASSEGTTGNEQFF. CDR3 in DNA: TGTGCCAGCAGCGAAGGGACTACCGGGAATGAGCAGTTCTTC.

As to this clone: This sample includes further DNA sequences coding for the same CDR3. The chain combines TRBV7-6 with TRBJ2-1; 9 bases align to TRBD2. There are 15 residues in the CDR3. Germline-derived CDR1 and CDR2 are SGHVS and FNYEAQ. V lost 1 base, J lost 5 bases, and 3 bases stayed unmatched. The CDR3: CASSLGLAEHNEQFF. CDR3 nucleotides: TGTGCCAGCAGCTTAGGACTAGCGGAACACAATGAGCAGTTCTTC. Full variable domain (outside the CDR3, taken from reference TRBV7-6 and TRBJ2-1): GAGVSQSPRYKVTKRGQDVALRCDPISGHVSLYWYRQALGQGPEFLTYFNYEAQQDKSGLPNDRFSAERPEGSISTLTIQRTEQRDSAMYRCASSLGLAEHNEQFFGPGTRLTVL.

The chain uses TRBV6-6 and TRBJ2-3; D is undetermined. V was cut by 0 bases and J by 1 base, with 5 bases left in between. Germline V lookup: CDR1 MNHNY, CDR2 SVGAGI (reference sequence). CDR3 length: 14 residues. The CDR3 here is CASSYSSRTDTQYF. Here the CDR3 DNA reads TGTGCCAGCAGTTACTCCAGCCGCACAGATACGCAGTATTTT.

On this clone itself: A junction boundary mismatches the germline segment, possibly from a read error. The gene calls are TRBV7-7 and TRBJ2-5; no clear D gene. The CDR3 contains 13 residues. The germline V gene encodes CDR1 SSHAT and CDR2 FNYEAQ (reference sequence). The CDR3 sequence is CASSLGLEETQYF. CDR3 bases: TGTGCTAGCAGCTTAGGTCTAGAAGAGACCCAGTACTTC.

This chain joins TRBV5-1 and TRBJ2-1, with TRBD1 as a possible D gene (5 bases). CDR1 is SGHRS, CDR2 YFSETQ, per germline. The CDR3 contains 14 residues. The V end lost 0 bases, the J end lost 10 bases, and 14 bases lay between the germline ends. Here the CDR3 DNA reads TGCGCCAGCAGCTTGGAGGGGAACAGCCCAGAGCAGTTCTTC. Translation: CASSLEGNSPEQFF.

The genes are TRBV28 and TRBJ1-1; 8 bases are a match to TRBD1. This CDR3 contains 16 residues. After removal of 5 bases from V and 2 bases from J, the junction contained 10 bases not matched to a gene. The V gene's germline CDR1 is MDHEN and CDR2 SYDVKM. The CDR3 sequence: CASSSLGTGRNTEAFF. As DNA, the CDR3 is TGTGCCAGCAGTAGCTTGGGGACAGGCCGAAACACTGAAGCTTTCTTT.

This chain links TRBV11-3 with TRBJ2-1; D possibly matches TRBD1 or TRBD2 (5 bases each). The length of the CDR3 is 14 residues. Between the trimmed V and J ends, which lost 4 bases and 3 bases, there was a span of 10 bases. Germline V gives CDR1 SGHNT, CDR2 YENEEA. CDR3 nucleotide sequence: TGTGCCAGCAGCTCCCGGGACGGCTACAATGAGCAGTTCTTC. This translates into CASSSRDGYNEQFF.

The V call is TRBV27, the J call TRBJ2-1, with D perhaps TRBD2 (6 bases). V gave up 7 bases and J gave up 7 bases, with 14 bases separating them. Germline lookup yields CDR1 MNHEY and CDR2 SMNVEV (reference sequence). The CDR3 loop spans 13 amino acids. CDR3 residues: CASISGFGNEQFF. The CDR3 coding sequence is TGTGCCAGCATAAGCGGGTTTGGAAATGAGCAGTTCTTC.

The rearrangement links TRBV7-9 to TRBJ1-1; unclear D gene. The germline V gene encodes CDR1 SEHNR and CDR2 FQNEAQ (reference sequence). Trimming took 8 bases from V and 4 from J, leaving 11 bases between them. The CDR3 runs 12 residues. CDR3 amino acids: CASGGLGTEAFF. For the CDR3, the DNA is TGTGCCAGCGGAGGGTTGGGCACTGAAGCTTTCTTT.

The J gene is TRBJ2-5, the V gene TRBV11-2; 11 bases are a match to TRBD2. The CDR3 extends over 14 amino acids. CDR1 and CDR2 from the germline V gene are SGHAT and FQNNGV. Trimming removed 11 bases from V and 2 bases from J; junction bases left unmatched: 7. CDR3 bases: TGTGCCGTCGGGGTAGCGGGAGGGCAAGAGACCCAGTACTTC. Translated, it gives CAVGVAGGQETQYF.

Here the CDR3 DNA reads TGTGCCAGCAGCCGGACTAGCGGGTATGGGGACGGTGAGCAGTTCTTC. The encoded protein is CASSRTSGYGDGEQFF. The chain has TRBV6-6 and TRBJ2-1; 11 bases are a match to TRBD2. Germline V gene lookup returns CDR1 MNHNY and CDR2 SVGAGI (reference sequence). The CDR3 runs to 16 residues. After removal of 6 bases from V and 9 bases from J, the junction contained 13 bases not matched to a gene.

This clone was counted a single time. The genes are TRBV15 and TRBJ2-1, with TRBD2 identical over 11 bases. Germline lookup yields CDR1 LNHNV and CDR2 YYDKDF (reference sequence). Trimming at V came to 0 bases and at J to 6 bases, leaving 4 bases not matched to a gene. This CDR3 comprises 16 residues. The DNA for the CDR3 is TGTGCCACCAGCAGAGATCGCCTAGCGGGAGGCAATGAGCAGTTCTTC. This translates into CATSRDRLAGGNEQFF. The complete variable domain, with remaining parts taken from reference TRBV15 and TRBJ2-1, reads DAMVIQNPRYQVTQFGKPVTLSCSQTLNHNVMYWYQQKSSQAPKLLFHYYDKDFNNEADTPDNFQSRRPNTSFCFLDIRSPGLGDTAMYLCATSRDRLAGGNEQFFGPGTRLTVL.

V gene TRBV4-1 combines with J gene TRBJ2-1; D remains ambiguous. Germline V gives CDR1 MGHRA, CDR2 YSYEKL. This CDR3 has 11 amino acids. V was shortened by 2 bases and J by 7 bases, with 3 bases between the two germline ends. CDR3 nucleotide sequence: TGCGCCAGCAGCCAACAAAATGAGCAGTTCTTC. Translated, it gives CASSQQNEQFF.

CDR3 amino acids: CASSSLTSGPTGELFF. The CDR3 DNA follows: TGTGCCAGCAGCTCACTAACTAGCGGGCCCACCGGGGAGCTGTTTTTT. The rearrangement uses TRBV7-9 and TRBJ2-2; 9 bases agree with TRBD2. V lost 4 bases to trimming and J lost 4 bases; unmatched junction nucleotides: 7. Germline V gives CDR1 SEHNR, CDR2 FQNEAQ (reference sequence). The CDR3 extends over 16 amino acids. Looking up the rest from reference TRBV7-9 and TRBJ2-2 gives the full variable domain: DTGVSQNPRHKITKRGQNVTFRCDPISEHNRLYWYRQTLGQGPEFLTYFQNEAQLEKSRLLSDRFSAERPKGSFSTLEIQRTEQGDSAMYLCASSSLTSGPTGELFFGEGSRLTVL.